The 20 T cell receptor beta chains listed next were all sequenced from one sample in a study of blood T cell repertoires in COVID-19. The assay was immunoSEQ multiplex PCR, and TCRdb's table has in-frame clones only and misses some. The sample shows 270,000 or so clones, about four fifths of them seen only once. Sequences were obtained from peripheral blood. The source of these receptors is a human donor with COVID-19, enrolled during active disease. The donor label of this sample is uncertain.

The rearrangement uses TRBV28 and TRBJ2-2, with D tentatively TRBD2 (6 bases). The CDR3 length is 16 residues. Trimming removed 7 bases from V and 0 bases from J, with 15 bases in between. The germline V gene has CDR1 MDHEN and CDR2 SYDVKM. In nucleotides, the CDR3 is TGTGCCAGCACTAATAGCGGAGCCGCGAACACCGGGGAGCTGTTTTTT. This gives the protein CASTNSGAANTGELFF.

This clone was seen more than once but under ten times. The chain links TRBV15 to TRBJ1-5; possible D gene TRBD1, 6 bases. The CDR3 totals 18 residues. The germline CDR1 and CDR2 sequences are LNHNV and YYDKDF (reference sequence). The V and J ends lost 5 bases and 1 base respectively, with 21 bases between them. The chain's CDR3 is CATSSQAGAKGSNQPQHF. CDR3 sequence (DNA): TGTGCCACCAGCTCCCAGGCAGGGGCAAAGGGGAGCAATCAGCCCCAGCATTTT.

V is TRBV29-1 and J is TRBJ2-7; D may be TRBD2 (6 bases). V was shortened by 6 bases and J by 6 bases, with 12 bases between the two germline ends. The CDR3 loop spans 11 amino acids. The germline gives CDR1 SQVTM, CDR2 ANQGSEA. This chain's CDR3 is CSVASVREQYF. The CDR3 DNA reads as TGCAGCGTGGCTAGCGTGCGCGAGCAGTACTTC.

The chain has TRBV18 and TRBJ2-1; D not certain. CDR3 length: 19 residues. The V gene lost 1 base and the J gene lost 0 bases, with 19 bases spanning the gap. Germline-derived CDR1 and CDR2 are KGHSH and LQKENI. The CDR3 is CASSPLAPYGGLSYNEQFF. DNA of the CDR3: TGTGCCAGCTCACCACTGGCACCCTATGGCGGCCTCTCCTACAATGAGCAGTTCTTC.

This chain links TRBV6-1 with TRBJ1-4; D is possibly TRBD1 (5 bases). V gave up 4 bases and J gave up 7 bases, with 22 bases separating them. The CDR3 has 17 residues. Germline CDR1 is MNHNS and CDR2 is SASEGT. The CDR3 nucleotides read TGTGCCAGCAGTGCCCAACAGGCGGCCCCTTTCTCTGAAAAACTGTTTTTT. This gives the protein CASSAQQAAPFSEKLFF.

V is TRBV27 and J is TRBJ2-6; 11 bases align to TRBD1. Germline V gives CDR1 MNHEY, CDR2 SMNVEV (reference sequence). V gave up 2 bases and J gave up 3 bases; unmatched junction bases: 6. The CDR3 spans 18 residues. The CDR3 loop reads CASSLIGQGAGGANVLTF. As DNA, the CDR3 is TGTGCCAGCAGTTTAATAGGACAGGGGGCAGGTGGGGCCAACGTCCTGACTTTC.

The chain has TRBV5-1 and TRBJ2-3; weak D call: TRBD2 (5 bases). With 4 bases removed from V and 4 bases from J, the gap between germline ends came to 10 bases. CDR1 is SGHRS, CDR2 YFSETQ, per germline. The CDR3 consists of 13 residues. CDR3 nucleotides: TGCGCCAGCAGCGGGAGTGTCGCAGATACGCAGTATTTT. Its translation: CASSGSVADTQYF.

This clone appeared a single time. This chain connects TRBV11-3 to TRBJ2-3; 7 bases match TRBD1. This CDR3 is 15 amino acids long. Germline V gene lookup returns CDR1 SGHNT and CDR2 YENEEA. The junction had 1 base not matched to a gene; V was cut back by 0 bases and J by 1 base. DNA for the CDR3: TGTGCCAGCAGCTTAGAAGGACAGGGCACAGATACGCAGTATTTT. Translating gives CASSLEGQGTDTQYF.

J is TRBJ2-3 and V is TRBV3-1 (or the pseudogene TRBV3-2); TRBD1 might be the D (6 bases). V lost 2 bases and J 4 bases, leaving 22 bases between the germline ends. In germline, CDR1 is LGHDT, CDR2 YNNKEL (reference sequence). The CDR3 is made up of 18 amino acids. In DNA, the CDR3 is TGTGCCAGCAGCCAAAGCCGGGACAAGGGTCTATTAGCAGATACGCAGTATTTT. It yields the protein CASSQSRDKGLLADTQYF.

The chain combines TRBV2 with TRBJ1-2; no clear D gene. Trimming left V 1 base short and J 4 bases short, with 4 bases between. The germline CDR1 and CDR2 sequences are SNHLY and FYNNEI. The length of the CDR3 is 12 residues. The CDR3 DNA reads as TGTGCCAGCAGTGAAGGTCGCTATGGCTACACCTTC. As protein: CASSEGRYGYTF.

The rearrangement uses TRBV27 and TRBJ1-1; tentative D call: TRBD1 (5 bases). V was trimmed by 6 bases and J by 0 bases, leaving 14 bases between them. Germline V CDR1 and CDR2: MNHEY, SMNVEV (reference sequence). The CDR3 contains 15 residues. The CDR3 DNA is TGTGCCAGCAGCCAGTATGGGGGGATGAACACTGAAGCTTTCTTT. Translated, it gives CASSQYGGMNTEAFF.

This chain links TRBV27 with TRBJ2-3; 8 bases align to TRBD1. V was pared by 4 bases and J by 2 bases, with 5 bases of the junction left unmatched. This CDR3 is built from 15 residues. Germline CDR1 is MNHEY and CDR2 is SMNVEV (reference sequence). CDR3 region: CASSSDRAVTDTQYF. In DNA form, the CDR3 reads TGTGCCAGCAGTTCGGACAGGGCGGTCACAGATACGCAGTATTTT.

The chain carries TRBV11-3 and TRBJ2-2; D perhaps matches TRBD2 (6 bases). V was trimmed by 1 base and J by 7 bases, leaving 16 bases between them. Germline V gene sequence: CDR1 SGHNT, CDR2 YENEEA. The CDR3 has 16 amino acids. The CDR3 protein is CASSLGGGIRIGELFF. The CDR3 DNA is TGTGCCAGCAGCTTAGGCGGAGGGATCAGAATCGGGGAGCTGTTTTTT.

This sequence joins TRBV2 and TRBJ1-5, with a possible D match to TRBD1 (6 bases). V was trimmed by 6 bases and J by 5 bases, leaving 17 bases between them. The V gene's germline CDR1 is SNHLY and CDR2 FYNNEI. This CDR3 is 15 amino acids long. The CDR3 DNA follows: TGTGCCAGCAGATCAGGGGTTGGGGGCGATCAGCCCCAGCATTTT. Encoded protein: CASRSGVGGDQPQHF.

DNA for the CDR3: TGTGCCAGCACCCCTCCAGACAGCATGAACACTGAAGCTTTCTTT. It encodes CASTPPDSMNTEAFF. The chain carries TRBV28 and TRBJ1-1; tentatively, D is TRBD1 (5 bases). In germline, CDR1 is MDHEN, CDR2 SYDVKM. The CDR3 runs to 15 residues. V was shortened by 7 bases and J by 0 bases, with 15 bases between the two germline ends.

In nucleotides, the CDR3 is TGTGCCAGCAGTCTCTCAGGGGCCGGTGAAGCTTTCTTT. Residues: CASSLSGAGEAFF. The chain couples TRBV12-3 or TRBV12-4 to TRBJ1-1; TRBD1 might be the D (6 bases). The CDR3 loop spans 13 amino acids. Trimming stripped 5 bases from V and 7 bases from J, with 14 bases between.

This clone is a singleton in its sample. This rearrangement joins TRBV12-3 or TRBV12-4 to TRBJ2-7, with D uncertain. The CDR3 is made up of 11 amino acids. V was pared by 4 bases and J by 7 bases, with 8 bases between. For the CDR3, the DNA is TGTGCCAGCAGTTCTAAAGAAGAGCAGTACTTC. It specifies CASSSKEEQYF.

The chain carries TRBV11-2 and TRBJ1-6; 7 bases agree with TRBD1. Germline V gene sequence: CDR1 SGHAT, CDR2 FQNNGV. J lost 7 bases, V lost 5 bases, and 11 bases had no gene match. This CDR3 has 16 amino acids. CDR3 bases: TGTGCCAGCAGCGTAGGGGGGACAGTTACAAATTCACCCCTCCACTTT. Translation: CASSVGGTVTNSPLHF.

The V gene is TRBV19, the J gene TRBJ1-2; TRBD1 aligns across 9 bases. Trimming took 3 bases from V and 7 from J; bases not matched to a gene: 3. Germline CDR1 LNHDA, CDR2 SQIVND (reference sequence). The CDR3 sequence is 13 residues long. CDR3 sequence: CASSIVTGGGYTF. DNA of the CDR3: TGTGCCAGTAGTATTGTGACAGGGGGTGGCTACACCTTC. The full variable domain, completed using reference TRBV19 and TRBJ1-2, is DGGITQSPKYLFRKEGQNVTLSCEQNLNHDAMYWYRQDPGQGLRLIYYSQIVNDFQKGDIAEGYSVSREKKESFPLTVTSAQKNPTAFYLCASSIVTGGGYTFGSGTRLTVV.

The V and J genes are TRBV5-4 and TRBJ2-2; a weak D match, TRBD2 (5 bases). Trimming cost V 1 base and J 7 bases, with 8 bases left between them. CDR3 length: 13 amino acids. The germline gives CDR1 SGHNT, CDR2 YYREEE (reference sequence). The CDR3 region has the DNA TGTGCCAGCAGCTTGTACGGGATCGGGGAGCTGTTTTTT. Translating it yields CASSLYGIGELFF.